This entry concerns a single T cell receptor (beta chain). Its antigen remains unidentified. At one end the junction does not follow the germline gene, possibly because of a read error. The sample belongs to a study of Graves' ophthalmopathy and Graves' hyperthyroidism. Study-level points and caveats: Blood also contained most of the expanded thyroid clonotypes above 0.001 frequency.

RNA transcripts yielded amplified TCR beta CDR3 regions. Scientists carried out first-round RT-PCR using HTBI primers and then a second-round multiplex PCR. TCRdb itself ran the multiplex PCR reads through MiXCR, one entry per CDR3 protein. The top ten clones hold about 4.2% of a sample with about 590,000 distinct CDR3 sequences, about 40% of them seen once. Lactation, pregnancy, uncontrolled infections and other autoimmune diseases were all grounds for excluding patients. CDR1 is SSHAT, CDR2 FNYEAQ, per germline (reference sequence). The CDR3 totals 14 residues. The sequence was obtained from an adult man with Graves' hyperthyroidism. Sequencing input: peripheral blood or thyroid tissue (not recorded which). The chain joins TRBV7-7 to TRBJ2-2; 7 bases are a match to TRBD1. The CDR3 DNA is TGTGCTAGCAGACGGGACAGTTACACCGGGGAGCTGTTTTTT. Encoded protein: CASRRDSYTGELFF.